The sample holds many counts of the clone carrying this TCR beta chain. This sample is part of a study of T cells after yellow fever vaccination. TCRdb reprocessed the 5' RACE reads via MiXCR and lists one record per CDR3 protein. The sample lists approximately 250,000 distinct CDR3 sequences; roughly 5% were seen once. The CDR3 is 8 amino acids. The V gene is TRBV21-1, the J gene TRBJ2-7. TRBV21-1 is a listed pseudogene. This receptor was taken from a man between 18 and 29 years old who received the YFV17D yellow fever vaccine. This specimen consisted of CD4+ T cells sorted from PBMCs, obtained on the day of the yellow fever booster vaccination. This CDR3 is CASEEQYF. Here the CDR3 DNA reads TGTGCCAGCGAAGAGCAGTACTTC.